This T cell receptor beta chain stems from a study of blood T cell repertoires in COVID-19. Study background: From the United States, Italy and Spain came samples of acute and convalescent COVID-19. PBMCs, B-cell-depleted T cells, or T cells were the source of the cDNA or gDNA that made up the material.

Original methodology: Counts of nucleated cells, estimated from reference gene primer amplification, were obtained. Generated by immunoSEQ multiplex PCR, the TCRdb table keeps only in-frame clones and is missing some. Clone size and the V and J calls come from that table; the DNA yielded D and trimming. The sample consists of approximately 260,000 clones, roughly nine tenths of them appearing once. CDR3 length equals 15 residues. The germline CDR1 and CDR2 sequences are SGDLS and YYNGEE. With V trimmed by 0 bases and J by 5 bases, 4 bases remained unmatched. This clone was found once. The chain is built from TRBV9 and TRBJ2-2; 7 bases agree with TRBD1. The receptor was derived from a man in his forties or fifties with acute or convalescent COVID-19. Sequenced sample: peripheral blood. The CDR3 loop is CASSVATGETGELFF. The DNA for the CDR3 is TGTGCCAGCAGCGTAGCTACAGGGGAGACCGGGGAGCTGTTTTTT.